The 21 T cell receptor beta chains presented below share a single source sample, sequenced in a study of synovial regulatory T cells in juvenile arthritis. Repertoires were generated with immunoSEQ multiplex PCR, while TCRdb's copy carries only in-frame clones and drops some. The sample totals just under 10,000 clones. The sequenced material came from Treg cells from blood. The subset denotes: remaining (HLA-DR-negative) circulating blood Treg cells. Receptors were obtained from a donor aged 2-30 years with juvenile idiopathic arthritis.

V usage is TRBV19 and J usage is TRBJ2-6. There are 14 residues in the CDR3. The coding DNA is unavailable. Germline CDR1 reads LNHDA; CDR2 reads SQIVND (reference sequence). CDR3 amino acids: CASSGGSGANVLTF.

The chain is built from TRBV7-8 and TRBJ2-7; TCRdb outputs TRBD1, but without DNA this stays unchecked. Germline CDR1 reads SGHVS; CDR2 reads FQNEAQ. This CDR3 has 14 amino acids. No DNA sequence was recorded. CDR3 protein: CASSPRTRTYEQYF.

This chain connects TRBV5-1 to TRBJ2-1; TCRdb outputs TRBD2, but without DNA this stays unchecked. The germline V gene encodes CDR1 SGHRS and CDR2 YFSETQ. The CDR3 is 14 residues long. No coding sequence is recorded. The CDR3 loop reads CASSLVDWWDEQFF. Using reference TRBV5-1 and TRBJ2-1 for the parts outside the CDR3, the full variable domain is KAGVTQTPRYLIKTRGQQVTLSCSPISGHRSVSWYQQTPGQGLQFLFEYFSETQRNKGNFPGRFSGRQFSNSRSEMNVSTLELGDSALYLCASSLVDWWDEQFFGPGTRLTVL.

The J gene is TRBJ1-2, the V gene TRBV5-5; as DNA is missing, the TRBD1 call by TCRdb cannot be tested. Germline CDR1 and CDR2: SGHKS and YYEKEE (reference sequence). The CDR3 length is 14 residues. No coding sequence is recorded. The CDR3 protein is CASSFPGQYYGYTF. Supplemented by reference TRBV5-5 and TRBJ1-2, the full variable domain reads DAGVTQSPTHLIKTRGQQVTLRCSPISGHKSVSWYQQVLGQGPQFIFQYYEKEERGRGNFPDRFSARQFPNYSSELNVNALLLGDSALYLCASSFPGQYYGYTFGSGTRLTVV.

The chain is built from TRBV7-2 and TRBJ1-4. The CDR3 spans 14 residues. Nucleotide data are not available. Per the germline V gene, CDR1 is SGHTA and CDR2 is FQGNSA. The CDR3 reads CASSFEVGNEKLFF.

This chain uses TRBV30 with TRBJ2-2; TCRdb gives TRBD2 as the D gene, but with no DNA this cannot be confirmed. The CDR3 is made up of 15 amino acids. No coding sequence is recorded. Germline CDR1 reads GTSNPN; CDR2 reads SVGIG (reference sequence). The CDR3 spells CAWKSGGSITGELFF.

The CDR3 loop is CATSRVASGRGKSYEQYF. This chain uses TRBV15 with TRBJ2-7; checking the TCRdb D call of TRBD2 is not possible without DNA. CDR1 is LNHNV, CDR2 YYDKDF, per germline (reference sequence). This CDR3 contains 18 residues. No DNA is listed.

J is TRBJ2-7 and V is TRBV27. CDR1 and CDR2 (germline): MNHEY, SMNVEV (reference sequence). The CDR3 is 14 amino acids. DNA was not recorded. CDR3 protein: CASSGKFDPYEQYF.

This chain joins TRBV5-1 and TRBJ2-3; lacking DNA, the TRBD2 call made by TCRdb goes unchecked. Germline V gene lookup returns CDR1 SGHRS and CDR2 YFSETQ. The CDR3 has 14 residues. DNA is not recorded here. CDR3 in amino acids: CASSGIGSTDTQYF.

This chain uses TRBV4-2 with TRBJ2-7; TCRdb's D gene call, TRBD2, goes unchecked for lack of DNA. The CDR3 totals 13 residues. No DNA is recorded. The V gene's germline CDR1 is LGHNA and CDR2 YNFKEQ. The CDR3 protein is CASSQRETYEQYF.

The CDR3 is CASTRVGATNEKLFF. The chain employs TRBV2 and TRBJ1-4; without DNA, the TCRdb call of TRBD1 cannot be checked. Germline CDR1 SNHLY, CDR2 FYNNEI. The CDR3 length is 15 residues. No DNA sequence was recorded.

This chain joins TRBV5-1 and TRBJ1-1. The CDR3 contains 14 residues. Only the protein is on record. Germline V lookup: CDR1 SGHRS, CDR2 YFSETQ. CDR3 in amino acids: CASSLWGESTEAFF.

The chain is built from TRBV2 and TRBJ2-3; TCRdb proposes TRBD2, but this gene call is untestable without DNA. Germline V CDR1 and CDR2: SNHLY, FYNNEI. The CDR3 sequence is 16 residues long. No DNA is recorded. CDR3 sequence reads: CASSRLAGGGTDTQYF.

The chain uses TRBV5-4 and TRBJ1-1. Germline CDR1 reads SGHNT; CDR2 reads YYREEE (reference sequence). This CDR3 has 14 residues. No DNA was logged. This CDR3 reads CASSLGGGSTEAFF.

The gene calls are TRBV5-1 and TRBJ2-3. CDR3 size: 13 residues. The entry carries no DNA sequence. Germline values: CDR1 SGHRS, CDR2 YFSETQ. The CDR3 sequence: CASSLRATDTQYF. Full variable domain (remainder filled in from reference TRBV5-1 and TRBJ2-3): KAGVTQTPRYLIKTRGQQVTLSCSPISGHRSVSWYQQTPGQGLQFLFEYFSETQRNKGNFPGRFSGRQFSNSRSEMNVSTLELGDSALYLCASSLRATDTQYFGPGTRLTVL.

The V gene is TRBV19, the J gene TRBJ2-5. The length of the CDR3 is 14 residues. Only the protein is available. The germline CDR1 and CDR2 sequences are LNHDA and SQIVND (reference sequence). The CDR3 loop reads CASSMGETPETQYF. Variable domain in full (rest from reference TRBV19 and TRBJ2-5): DGGITQSPKYLFRKEGQNVTLSCEQNLNHDAMYWYRQDPGQGLRLIYYSQIVNDFQKGDIAEGYSVSREKKESFPLTVTSAQKNPTAFYLCASSMGETPETQYFGPGTRLLVL.

Frequency places this clone as medium-sized (0.01 to 0.1%). V and J are TRBV19 and TRBJ1-5. CDR3 size: 12 residues. No DNA accompanies this entry. In germline, CDR1 is LNHDA, CDR2 SQIVND (reference sequence). CDR3 region: CASSWRDQPQHF.

The chain has TRBV4-1 and TRBJ1-1; with no DNA, the TCRdb D assignment of TRBD1 cannot be verified. Germline V lookup: CDR1 MGHRA, CDR2 YSYEKL. The CDR3 consists of 16 residues. No DNA accompanies this entry. CDR3 in amino acids: CASSHGTGPLSTEAFF.

The chain recombines TRBV7-9 with TRBJ1-4. Germline CDR1 reads SEHNR; CDR2 reads FQNEAQ (reference sequence). This CDR3 contains 14 residues. There is no recorded DNA. CDR3: CASSFRGRWEKLFF.

This CDR3 reads CASSLRTGKNSYEQYF. This rearrangement joins TRBV7-9 to TRBJ2-7; TCRdb designates TRBD2, a call that cannot be tested without DNA. The CDR3 length is 16 residues. Only the protein is on record. Germline CDR1 reads SEHNR; CDR2 reads FQNEAQ (reference sequence).

The V and J genes are TRBV5-4 and TRBJ2-5; no DNA is available, so the TRBD1 call from TCRdb remains unchecked. Germline V CDR1 and CDR2: SGHNT, YYREEE (reference sequence). The length of the CDR3 is 14 residues. No DNA sequence was recorded. CDR3 sequence: CASSRFSSRFVQYF.